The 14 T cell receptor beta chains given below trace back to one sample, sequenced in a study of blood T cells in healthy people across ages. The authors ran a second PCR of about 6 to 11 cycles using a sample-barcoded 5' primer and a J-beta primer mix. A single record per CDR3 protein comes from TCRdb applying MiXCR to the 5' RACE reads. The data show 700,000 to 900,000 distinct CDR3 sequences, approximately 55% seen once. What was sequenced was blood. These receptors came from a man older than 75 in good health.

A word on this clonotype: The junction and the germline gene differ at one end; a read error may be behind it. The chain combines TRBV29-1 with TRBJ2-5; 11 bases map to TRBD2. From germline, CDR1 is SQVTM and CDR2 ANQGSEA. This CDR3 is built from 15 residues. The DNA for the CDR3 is TGCAGCATTGAAGGCGTAGCGGGAGGGCCCCAGACCCAGTACTTC. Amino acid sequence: CSIEGVAGGPQTQYF.

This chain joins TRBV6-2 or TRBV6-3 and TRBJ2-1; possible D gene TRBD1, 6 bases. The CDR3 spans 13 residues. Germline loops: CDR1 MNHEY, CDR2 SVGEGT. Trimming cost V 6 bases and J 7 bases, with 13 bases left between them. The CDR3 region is CASSYGRGNEQFF. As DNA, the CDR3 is TGTGCCAGCAGCTACGGCAGGGGTAATGAGCAGTTCTTC.

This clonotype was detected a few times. The CDR3 DNA is TGTGCCAGCAGCGCCACTAGCGGGAGTTACAATGAGCAGTTCTTC. Translated: CASSATSGSYNEQFF. This chain links TRBV7-2 with TRBJ2-1, with 11 bases that match TRBD2. In germline, CDR1 is SGHTA, CDR2 FQGNSA. CDR3 length: 15 amino acids. J lost 4 bases, V lost 5 bases, and 4 bases had no gene match. Variable domain in full (rest from reference TRBV7-2 and TRBJ2-1): GAGVSQSPSNKVTEKGKDVELRCDPISGHTALYWYRQSLGQGLEFLIYFQGNSAPDKSGLPSDRFSAERTGGSVSTLTIQRTQQEDSAVYLCASSATSGSYNEQFFGPGTRLTVL.

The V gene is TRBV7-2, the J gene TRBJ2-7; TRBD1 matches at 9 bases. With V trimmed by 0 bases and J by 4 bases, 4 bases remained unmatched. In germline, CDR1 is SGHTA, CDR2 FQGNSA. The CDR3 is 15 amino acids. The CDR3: CASSLAGQGMYEQYF. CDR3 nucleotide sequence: TGTGCCAGCAGCTTAGCGGGACAGGGAATGTACGAGCAGTACTTC. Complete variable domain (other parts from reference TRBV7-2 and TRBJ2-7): GAGVSQSPSNKVTEKGKDVELRCDPISGHTALYWYRQSLGQGLEFLIYFQGNSAPDKSGLPSDRFSAERTGGSVSTLTIQRTQQEDSAVYLCASSLAGQGMYEQYFGPGTRLTVT.

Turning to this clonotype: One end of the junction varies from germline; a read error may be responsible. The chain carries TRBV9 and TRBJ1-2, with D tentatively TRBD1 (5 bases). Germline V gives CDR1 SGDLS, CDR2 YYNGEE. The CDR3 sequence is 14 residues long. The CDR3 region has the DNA TGTGCCAGCAGCGCCCGGGACGCCTCAGGTGGCCACACCTTC. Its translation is CASSARDASGGHTF.

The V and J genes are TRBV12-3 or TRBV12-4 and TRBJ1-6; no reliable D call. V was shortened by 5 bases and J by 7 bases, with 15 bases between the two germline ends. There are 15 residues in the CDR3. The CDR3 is CASSPQALGNSPLHF. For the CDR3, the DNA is TGTGCCAGCAGTCCGCAGGCTCTGGGCAATTCACCCCTCCACTTT.

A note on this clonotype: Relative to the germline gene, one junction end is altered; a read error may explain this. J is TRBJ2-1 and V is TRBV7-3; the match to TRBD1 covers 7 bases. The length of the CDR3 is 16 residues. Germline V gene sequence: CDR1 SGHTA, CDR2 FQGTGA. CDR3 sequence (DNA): TGTGCCAGCAGCCGAGGGGGCAGCTCTTCGTACAAGGAGCAGTTCTTC. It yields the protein CASSRGGSSSYKEQFF.

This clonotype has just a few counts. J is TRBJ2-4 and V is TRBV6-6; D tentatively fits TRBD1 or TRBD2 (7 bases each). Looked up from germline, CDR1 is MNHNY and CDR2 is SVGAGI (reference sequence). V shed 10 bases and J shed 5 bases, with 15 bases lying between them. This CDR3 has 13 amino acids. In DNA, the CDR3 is TGTGCCACTGCAGGGGGGGGTGAAAACATTCAGTACTTC. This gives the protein CATAGGGENIQYF.

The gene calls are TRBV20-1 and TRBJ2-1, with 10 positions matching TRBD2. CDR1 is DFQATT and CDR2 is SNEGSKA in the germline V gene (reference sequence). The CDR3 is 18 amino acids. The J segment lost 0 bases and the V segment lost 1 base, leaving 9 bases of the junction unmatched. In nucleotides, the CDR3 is TGCAGTGCTAGAGGGGCTAGCGGGAGTTTCAGCTCCTACAATGAGCAGTTCTTC. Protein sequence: CSARGASGSFSSYNEQFF.

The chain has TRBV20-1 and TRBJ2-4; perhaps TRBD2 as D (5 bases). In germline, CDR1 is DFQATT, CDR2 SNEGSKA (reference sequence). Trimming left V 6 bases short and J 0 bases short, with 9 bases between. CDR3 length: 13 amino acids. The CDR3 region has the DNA TGCAGTGCGCCCGGGGAAGCCAAAAACATTCAGTACTTC. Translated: CSAPGEAKNIQYF.

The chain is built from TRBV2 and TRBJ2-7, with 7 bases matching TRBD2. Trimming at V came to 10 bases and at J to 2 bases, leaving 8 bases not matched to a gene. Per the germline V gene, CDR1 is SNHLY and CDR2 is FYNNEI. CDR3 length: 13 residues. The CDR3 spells CATAGGRPYEQYF. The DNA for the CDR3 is TGTGCCACTGCCGGGGGGAGACCCTACGAGCAGTACTTC. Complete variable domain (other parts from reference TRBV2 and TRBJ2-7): EPEVTQTPSHQVTQMGQEVILRCVPISNHLYFYWYRQILGQKVEFLVSFYNNEISEKSEIFDDQFSVERPDGSNFTLKIRSTKLEDSAMYFCATAGGRPYEQYFGPGTRLTVT.

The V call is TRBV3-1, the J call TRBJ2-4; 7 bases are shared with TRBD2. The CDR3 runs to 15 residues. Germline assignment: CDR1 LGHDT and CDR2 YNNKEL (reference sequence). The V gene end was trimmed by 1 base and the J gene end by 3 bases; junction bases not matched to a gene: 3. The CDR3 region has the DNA TGTGCCAGCAGCCAAGGAAGCGGGGTCAAAAACATTCAGTACTTC. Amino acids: CASSQGSGVKNIQYF.

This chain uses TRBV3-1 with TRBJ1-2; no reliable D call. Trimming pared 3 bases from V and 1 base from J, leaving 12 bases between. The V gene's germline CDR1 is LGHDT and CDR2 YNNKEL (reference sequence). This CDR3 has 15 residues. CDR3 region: CASSHAVMDNYGYTF. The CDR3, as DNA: TGTGCCAGCAGCCATGCAGTAATGGATAACTATGGCTACACCTTC.

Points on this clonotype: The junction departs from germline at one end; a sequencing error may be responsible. CDR3 DNA: TGTGCCATCAGTGAGTCGCCAGGGGAATATGGCCACACCTTC. As protein: CAISESPGEYGHTF. This chain links TRBV10-3 with TRBJ1-2; perhaps TRBD1 as D (6 bases). Germline assignment: CDR1 ENHRY and CDR2 SYGVKD. The CDR3 runs 14 residues.